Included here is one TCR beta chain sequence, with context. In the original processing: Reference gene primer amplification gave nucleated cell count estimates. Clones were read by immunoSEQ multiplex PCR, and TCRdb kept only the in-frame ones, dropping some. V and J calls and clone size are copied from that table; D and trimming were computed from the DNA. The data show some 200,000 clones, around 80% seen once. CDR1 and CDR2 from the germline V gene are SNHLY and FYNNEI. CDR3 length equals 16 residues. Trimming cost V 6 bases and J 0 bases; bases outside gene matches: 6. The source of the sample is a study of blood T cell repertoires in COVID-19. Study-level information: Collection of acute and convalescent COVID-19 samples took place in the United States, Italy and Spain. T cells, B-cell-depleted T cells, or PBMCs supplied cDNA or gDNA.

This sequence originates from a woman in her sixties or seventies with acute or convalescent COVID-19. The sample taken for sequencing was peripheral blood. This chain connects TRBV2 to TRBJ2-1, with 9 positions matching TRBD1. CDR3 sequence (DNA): TGTGCCAGCAGAGATACGACAGGGGGCTCCTACAATGAGCAGTTCTTC. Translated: CASRDTTGGSYNEQFF.